Presented here are 5 T cell receptor delta chains from one specimen sequenced in a study of Vδ1+ human thymocytes. General study results and limits: In the thymus, TRG and TRD repertoires looked highly polyclonal with Gaussian CDR3 lengths.

No antigens are known for them. Sequences come from RNA converted to cDNA by reverse transcription. Pooled V-gene forward primers with one constant-region reverse primer generated the CDR3 amplicons by multiplex PCR. TCRdb reprocessed the multiplex PCR reads using CATT. The table includes more than 25,000 delta-chain clones, about 7% detected once. Sequenced: Vdelta1+ gamma-delta thymocytes from the thymus. Subset noted: FACS-sorted CD3+ TCRalphabeta- TCRVdelta1+ TCRVdelta2- thymocytes. These receptors were collected from a girl under three years old who had congenital heart surgery.

The V and J genes are TRDV1 and TRDJ2; 13 bases align to TRDD3. Germline V gene sequence: CDR1 TSWWSYY, CDR2 QGS. J was trimmed by 4 bases and V by 4 bases; bases with no gene match: 21. The CDR3 sequence is 22 residues long. DNA for the CDR3: TGTGCTCTTGGGGCGAGGATGTGGATACGGATTTACTGGGGGATACGGACAGCACAACTCTTCTTT. The encoded protein is CALGARMWIRIYWGIRTAQLFF.

This chain links TRDV1 with TRDJ1, with a tentative D call TRDD3 (9 bases). This CDR3 comprises 18 residues. The germline gives CDR1 TSWWSYY, CDR2 QGS. Trimming cost V 3 bases and J 5 bases, with 25 bases left between them. This CDR3 is CALGELLPTRGILDKLIF. The CDR3 DNA reads TGTGCTCTTGGGGAGCTACTTCCTACGAGGGGGATACTGGATAAACTCATCTTT.

The chain couples TRDV1 to TRDJ1; D gene ambiguous. The germline V and J ends were trimmed by 0 bases and 0 bases, with 17 bases remaining between them. This CDR3 has 18 residues. CDR1 TSWWSYY and CDR2 QGS come from the germline V gene. Here the CDR3 reads CALGELDYGMDHTDKLIF. CDR3 nucleotide sequence: TGTGCTCTTGGGGAACTGGACTACGGTATGGATCACACCGATAAACTCATCTTT.

No V gene call is available, although the J gene is TRDJ1. The CDR3 is 12 residues long. Written as DNA, the CDR3 is TGTGCTCTGTCTGAGGTGGTCGATAAACTCATCTTT. Translation: CALSEVVDKLIF.

The V and J genes are TRDV1 and TRDJ1; 8 positions agree with TRDD3. V shed 2 bases and J 0 bases; nucleotides not matched to a gene: 11. The CDR3 loop spans 18 amino acids. Looked up from germline, CDR1 is TSWWSYY and CDR2 is QGS. This CDR3 is CALGELTLGGSYTDKLIF. The CDR3 nucleotides are TGTGCTCTTGGGGAATTAACACTGGGGGGATCCTACACCGATAAACTCATCTTT.